The TCR beta chain under discussion was sequenced for a study of blood T cells in healthy people across ages. Study-wide results and caveats: Strong correlation existed between TCR beta diversity and naive T cell percentage.

Per sample, at least 5 micrograms of total RNA were extracted. The CDR3 is made up of 14 amino acids. The J segment lost 7 bases and the V segment lost 4 bases, leaving 5 bases of the junction unmatched. The V gene's germline CDR1 is KGHDR and CDR2 SFDVKD. As regards this clonotype: Its specificity is unknown.

Using a J-beta primer mix together with a sample-barcoded 5' primer, a second PCR was run for 7 to 11 cycles. Via MiXCR, TCRdb re-called the 5' RACE reads, giving one row per CDR3 protein. The sample lists some 1.7 million distinct CDR3 sequences, 28% occurring once. The chain joins TRBV24-1 to TRBJ2-1; TRBD2 matches 8 bases. The sequenced material came from blood. The receptor's source is a woman between 25 and 40 years old in good health. The CDR3 bases are TGTGCCACCAGTGACAGCGGGAGTAAAAATGAGCAGTTCTTC. This codes for CATSDSGSKNEQFF.